Listed below are T cell receptor beta chains from one sample, sequenced in a study of Ad26.COV2.S vaccination and SARS-CoV-2 variants. TCRdb's table, derived via immunoSEQ multiplex PCR, lists solely in-frame clones and lacks some. This repertoire shows 300,000 to 450,000 clones, more than 75% found once; its top ten account for around 3.3%. The sequenced sample was peripheral blood, obtained in a trial of Ad26.COV2.S vaccine versus placebo. These TCRs come from a person aged 18-65 years who received the Ad26.COV2.S COVID-19 vaccine or a placebo. The CDR3 runs from the conserved cysteine through the conserved F or W. D genes are given only for firm matches. Not every row has a clone size; where given, it reads once, few, many or a size class.

cdr3_nt cdr3_aa d_call clone_size j_call v_call
TGTGCCTGGAGTGAGGCCCGGAAACCTGGAAACACCATATATTTT CAWSEARKPGNTIYF NA NA TRBJ1-3 TRBV30
TGTGCCAGTAGTATTGACACAAACTATGGCTACACCTTC CASSIDTNYGYTF NA NA TRBJ1-2 TRBV19
TGTGCCAGTAGTATGGGGCTAGCGGGGGGAGATACGCAGTATTTT CASSMGLAGGDTQYF TRBD2 once TRBJ2-3 TRBV19
TGCGCCAGCAGCTTGGTTTCGGGGGCCGGGATGTACAATGAGCAGTTCTTC CASSLVSGAGMYNEQFF NA once TRBJ2-1 TRBV5-1
TGTGCCAGCAGCTTGGGACTAGCGGGCACCGGGGAGCTGTTTTTT CASSLGLAGTGELFF TRBD2 NA TRBJ2-2 TRBV5-4
TGTGCCACCAGTGGTGGGAAGAACAATGAGCAGTTCTTC CATSGGKNNEQFF NA once TRBJ2-1 TRBV24-1
TGTGCCACCAGCGCCACTAGCGGCAGGGGGGTCAATGAGCAGTTCTTC CATSATSGRGVNEQFF NA NA TRBJ2-1 TRBV24-1
TGTGCCAGTAGTATCTCCGGGGGGGGTCAGCCCCAGCATTTT CASSISGGGQPQHF NA NA TRBJ1-5 TRBV19
TGTGCCAGCAGCTTAGGCCCCCCGGACAGTTTTAATTCACCCCTCCACTTT CASSLGPPDSFNSPLHF NA NA TRBJ1-6 TRBV11-2
TGTGCCAGCAGTTACCAGGAAGGGAACACTGAAGCTTTCTTT CASSYQEGNTEAFF NA NA TRBJ1-1 TRBV6-2/TRBV6-3
TGTGCCAGCAGCTTCAGACTAGCGGGGCTTGAGCAGTTCTTC CASSFRLAGLEQFF TRBD2 once TRBJ2-1 TRBV5-6
TGTGCCAGCAGCTTAGACCTTTGGCAGGGGGGTAACGAGCAGTACTTC CASSLDLWQGGNEQYF NA many TRBJ2-7 TRBV11-2
TGTGCCAGCAGCGTAGCGGGATATCTTGGCGAGCAGTACTTC CASSVAGYLGEQYF TRBD2 once TRBJ2-7 TRBV7-9
TGTGCCATCAGTGAGTGGCAGGGAGAAGCTTTCTTT CAISEWQGEAFF NA NA TRBJ1-1 TRBV10-3
TGTGCCAGCAGTTACTTCAGACTAGCGCTCCCCGGGGAGCTGTTTTTT CASSYFRLALPGELFF TRBD2 NA TRBJ2-2 TRBV6-5
TGTGCCTGGTCTCCTCCTTTCAGGGGAGGAAATGAGCAGTTCTTC CAWSPPFRGGNEQFF NA once TRBJ2-1 TRBV30
TGTGCCAGCAGTTATATGGGGGATACGCAGTATTTT CASSYMGDTQYF NA once TRBJ2-3 TRBV6-2/TRBV6-3
TGTGCCAGCTCACCACGAACAGGGAGGGCCGAGAAAAACATTCAGTACTTC CASSPRTGRAEKNIQYF NA NA TRBJ2-4 TRBV18
TGTGCCAGCAGCTACCCCCCGGCCGAAGAGACCCAGTACTTC CASSYPPAEETQYF NA NA TRBJ2-5 TRBV7-2
TGCGCCAGCACCGGGGAGGGCCGTCCCGAGGAGACCCAGTACTTC CASTGEGRPEETQYF TRBD2 NA TRBJ2-5 TRBV5-1